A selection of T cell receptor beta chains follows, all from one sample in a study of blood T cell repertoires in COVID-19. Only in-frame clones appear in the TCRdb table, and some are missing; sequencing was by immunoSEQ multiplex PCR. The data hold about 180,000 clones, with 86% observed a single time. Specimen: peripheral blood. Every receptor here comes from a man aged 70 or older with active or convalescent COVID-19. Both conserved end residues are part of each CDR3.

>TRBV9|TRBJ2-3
CASSVAGPRTDTQYF
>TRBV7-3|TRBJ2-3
CASSPRRGLADTQYF
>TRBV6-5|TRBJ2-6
CASSSTLISGANVLTF
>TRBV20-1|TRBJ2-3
CSASGREASTDTQYF
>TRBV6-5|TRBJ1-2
CASRSSDRGFYGYTF
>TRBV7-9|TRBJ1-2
CASSPRIGEDYGYTF
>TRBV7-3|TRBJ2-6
CASSSPPGQRSGANVLTF
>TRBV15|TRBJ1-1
CATSQLGGTEAFF
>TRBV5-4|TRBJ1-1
CASSLPGGVPNTEAFF
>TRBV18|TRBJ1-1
CASSPTRKDTEAFF
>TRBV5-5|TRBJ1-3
CASSLNSRERGNTIYF
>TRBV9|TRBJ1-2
CASSVAPSSGYTF
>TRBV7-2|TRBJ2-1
CASKTSGGHNEQFF
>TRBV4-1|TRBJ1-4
CASSLTGSTNEKLFF
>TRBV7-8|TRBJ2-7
CASSLDGLAWDEQYF
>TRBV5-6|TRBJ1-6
CASSFTGGSSPLHF
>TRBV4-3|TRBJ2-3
CASSPERYTDTQYF
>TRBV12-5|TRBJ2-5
CASVLTGGAETQYF
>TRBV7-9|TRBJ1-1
CASSLEQGIGVNTEAFF
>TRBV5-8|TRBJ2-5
CASSLFHRGLETQYF
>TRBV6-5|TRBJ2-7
CASRKTGPYEQYF
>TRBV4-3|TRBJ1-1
CASSQESLRNTEAFF
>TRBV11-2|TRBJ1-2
CASSPRDRAVDRGYTF
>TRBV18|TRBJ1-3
CASSPVGDNSGNTIYF
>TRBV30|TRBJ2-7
CARKTVDEQYF
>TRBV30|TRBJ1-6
CAWTRPDTRNSYNSPLHF
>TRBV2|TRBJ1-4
CASSAQGEKLFF
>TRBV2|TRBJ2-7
CASTGQGYYEQYF
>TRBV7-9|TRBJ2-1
CASSSGLNNEQFF
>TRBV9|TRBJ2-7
CASSLTDYEQYF
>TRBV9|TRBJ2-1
CASAPTSGVYNEQFF
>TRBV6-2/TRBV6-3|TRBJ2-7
CASSLLTGKRQYF
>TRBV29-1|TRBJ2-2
CSVEGAHDPGELFF
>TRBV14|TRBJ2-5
CASSQIGTGKETQYF
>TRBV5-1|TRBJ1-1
CASSHTGTGVFLNTEAFF
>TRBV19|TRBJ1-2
CASSSQGAVGYGYTF
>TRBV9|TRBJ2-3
CASSVAGSTGTDTQYF
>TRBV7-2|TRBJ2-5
CASSLGGSGGRWETQYF
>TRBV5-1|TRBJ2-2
CASSYSGGFGTGELFF
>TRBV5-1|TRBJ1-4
CASSITGGSDEKLFF
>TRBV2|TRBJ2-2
CASGRQGAIGELFF
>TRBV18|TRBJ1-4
CASSPTGTGGNEKLFF
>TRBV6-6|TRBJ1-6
CASKAGTAGNSPLHF
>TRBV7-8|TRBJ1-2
CASTFLELGVRDYGYTF
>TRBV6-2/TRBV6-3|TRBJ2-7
CASSDNYEQYF
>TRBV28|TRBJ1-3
CASGGHPRPGNTIYF
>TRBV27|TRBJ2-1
CASSLAGGGWDEQFF
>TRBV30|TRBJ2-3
CAWSPRSRDWDLTDTQYF
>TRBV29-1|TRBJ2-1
CTMSQQDGEQFF
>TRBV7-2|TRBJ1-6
CASSLARADNSPLHF
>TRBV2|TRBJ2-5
CASSAGLPQETQYF
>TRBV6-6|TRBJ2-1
CASSPRGFSSYNEQFF
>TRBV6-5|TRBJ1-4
CASSIRYGVGEKLFF
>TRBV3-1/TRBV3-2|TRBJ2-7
CASSQGLVLSEQYF
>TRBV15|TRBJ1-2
CATSRDLDTTNYGYTF